This TCR beta chain was documented in a study of shared clonotypes between healthy human individuals. About the study: The composition of the donors was a couple of women and three men aged 18 to 49. CD8 memory received one plate per donor, CD8 naive two, CD4 memory three and CD4 naive three. Study findings and constraints: Clonotypes shared by all four donors outscored non-shared clonotypes in generation probability. Blood was the sole source, and tissue repertoires probably differ.

Terminally differentiated effector memory CD45RA+ cells were excluded by CCR7 positive selection of CD45RO-negative cells. The V segment lost 0 bases and the J segment 5 bases; nucleotides outside the gene matches: 6. Germline V CDR1 and CDR2: MGHDK, SYGVNS. The CDR3 is 15 residues long. With regard to this clone: Its target is not known.

Libraries were prepared by immunoSEQ multiplex PCR; TCRdb keeps only in-frame clonotypes and omits some of them. The data contain more than 500,000 clones, 95% of them singletons. The origin of this receptor is a woman younger than 45 in good health. The gene calls are TRBV25-1 and TRBJ1-1, with 7 bases fitting TRBD1. Sequencing input: naive CD8+ T cells sorted from blood. CDR3 sequence (DNA): TGTGCCAGCAGTGAATATAGGACAGGTTTTACTGAAGCTTTCTTT. It yields the protein CASSEYRTGFTEAFF.